This T cell receptor beta chain stems from a study of blood T cell repertoires in COVID-19. Study background: Some COVID-19 samples were acute and others convalescent; all came from the United States, Italy and Spain. T cells, B-cell-depleted T cells, or PBMCs provided the cDNA or gDNA that served as material.

Original analysis: Estimation of nucleated cell counts relied on the amplification of reference gene primers. Libraries were prepared by immunoSEQ multiplex PCR; TCRdb keeps only in-frame clonotypes and omits some of them. V and J calls and clone size come straight from that table; D and trimming were deduced from the DNA. The top ten clones hold about 7% of a sample with a few hundred thousand clones, almost 85% of them seen once. The germline V gene encodes CDR1 MNHEY and CDR2 SVGAGI. Trimming pared 6 bases from V and 7 bases from J, leaving 13 bases between. There are 13 residues in the CDR3. The chain combines TRBV6-5 with TRBJ2-1; tentative D call: TRBD2 (5 bases). The sample taken for sequencing was peripheral blood. This receptor was obtained from a human donor in a cohort sampled during active COVID-19. The CDR3 protein is CASRRTRLNEQFF. The CDR3 DNA sequence: TGTGCCAGCAGACGGACTCGCTTGAATGAGCAGTTCTTC.